The 18 T cell receptor beta chains reported below all come from one sample, sequenced in a study of shared clonotypes between healthy human individuals. TCRdb's table, derived via immunoSEQ multiplex PCR, lists solely in-frame clones and lacks some. The table records a few hundred thousand clones, roughly 85% of them present only once. Source material: PBMCs. The origin of the receptors is a middle-aged woman in good health. Some clones in this sample may be carry-over from other donors' samples.

The table lists this clone with a few counts. The chain is built from TRBV19 and TRBJ1-4; TRBD1 might be the D (5 bases). Trimming shortened V by 3 bases and J by 6 bases, and 8 bases separated the two germline ends. CDR1 and CDR2 from the germline V gene are LNHDA and SQIVND (reference sequence). The CDR3 sequence is 13 residues long. CDR3 region: CASSIARDEKLFF. CDR3 coding DNA: TGTGCCAGTAGTATTGCCAGGGATGAAAAACTGTTTTTT.

A word on this clone: A clone one base away is much larger, so this may be a read error. Other DNA sequences in this specimen translate into the identical CDR3. The chain joins TRBV6-1 to TRBJ2-7, with 7 bases matching TRBD2. The V and J ends lost 6 bases and 0 bases, in that order; junction bases with no gene match: 8. The germline V gene has CDR1 MNHNS and CDR2 SASEGT. The length of the CDR3 is 15 residues. CDR3 nucleotides: TGTGCCAGCAGCCCGACGGGGGAGGGCTCCTACGAGCAGTACTTC. Translated, it gives CASSPTGEGSYEQYF.

The chain uses TRBV30 and TRBJ1-1; a weak D match, TRBD1 (5 bases). This CDR3 spans 15 amino acids. V was trimmed by 2 bases and J by 3 bases, leaving 16 bases between them. CDR1 and CDR2 (germline): GTSNPN, SVGIG (reference sequence). In DNA form, the CDR3 reads TGTGCCTGGAGTCGTTCCGGGACCTCTTACACTGAAGCTTTCTTT. Protein product: CAWSRSGTSYTEAFF.

In this sample, this clone turned up a few times. The chain employs TRBV5-1 and TRBJ2-3, with TRBD2 as a possible D gene (6 bases). This CDR3 region has 15 residues. With 0 bases removed from V and 2 bases from J, the gap between germline ends came to 10 bases. Looked up from germline, CDR1 is SGHRS and CDR2 is YFSETQ. The DNA of the CDR3 is TGCGCCAGCAGCTTGGGGGGGAGGTACACAGATACGCAGTATTTT. Amino acids: CASSLGGRYTDTQYF.

V and J are TRBV5-1 and TRBJ1-1; D perhaps matches TRBD1 (6 bases). Germline CDR1 and CDR2: SGHRS and YFSETQ. Trimming shortened V by 4 bases and J by 5 bases, and 18 bases separated the two germline ends. The CDR3 consists of 15 residues. CDR3 in DNA: TGCGCCAGCAGCCCCGTGGTCAGGGGTGAAACTGAAGCTTTCTTT. This codes for CASSPVVRGETEAFF.

At least ten counts were recorded for this clone. The chain recombines TRBV5-4 with TRBJ1-4, with D maybe TRBD1 (6 bases). V was clipped by 7 bases and J by 0 bases, with 10 bases between them. Germline CDR1 is SGHNT and CDR2 is YYREEE (reference sequence). The CDR3 is made up of 14 amino acids. The CDR3 loop is CASRNRATNEKLFF. The CDR3 DNA reads TGTGCCAGCCGGAACAGGGCAACTAATGAAAAACTGTTTTTT.

The chain uses TRBV11-2 and TRBJ1-2; D possibly corresponds to TRBD1 (5 bases). With 4 bases removed from V and 8 bases from J, the gap between germline ends came to 14 bases. This CDR3 region has 13 residues. Per the germline V gene, CDR1 is SGHAT and CDR2 is FQNNGV. CDR3 nucleotide sequence: TGTGCCAGCAGCTCCCCCTCCGGGGCGGGCTACACCTTC. It is translated as CASSSPSGAGYTF.

The rearrangement links TRBV7-6 to TRBJ2-5; 9 bases map to TRBD2. This CDR3 is 14 amino acids long. Germline lookup yields CDR1 SGHVS and CDR2 FNYEAQ. The J segment lost 4 bases and the V segment lost 5 bases, leaving 5 bases of the junction unmatched. The CDR3 nucleotides are TGTGCCAGCAGCCCCAATAGCGGGAGAGAGACCCAGTACTTC. Its protein product is CASSPNSGRETQYF.

The chain carries TRBV19 and TRBJ2-3; 8 positions match TRBD1. CDR1 is LNHDA, CDR2 SQIVND, per germline (reference sequence). This CDR3 contains 13 residues. V gave up 7 bases and J gave up 4 bases; unmatched junction bases: 4. CDR3 sequence: CASNTQGADTQYF. CDR3 bases: TGTGCCAGTAACACACAGGGGGCAGATACGCAGTATTTT.

DNA of the CDR3: TGTGCCAGCAGTACAGGGGCGATGAACACTGAAGCTTTCTTT. Protein product: CASSTGAMNTEAFF. This chain joins TRBV6-6 and TRBJ1-1; 7 bases fit TRBD1. The junction had 3 bases not matched to a gene; V was cut back by 5 bases and J by 0 bases. CDR3 length: 14 residues. Germline CDR1 and CDR2: MNHNY and SVGAGI (reference sequence).

This clone was seen more than once but under ten times. J is TRBJ2-5 and V is TRBV2; TRBD1 matches at 7 bases. Trimming took 8 bases from V and 5 from J; bases not matched to a gene: 11. Per germline, CDR1 SNHLY and CDR2 FYNNEI. The CDR3 consists of 14 residues. The CDR3 DNA reads TGTGCCAGCCAAGCGAACAGGGGATCCGAGACCCAGTACTTC. Translated, it gives CASQANRGSETQYF. The variable domain in full, with the rest retrieved from reference TRBV2 and TRBJ2-5, is EPEVTQTPSHQVTQMGQEVILRCVPISNHLYFYWYRQILGQKVEFLVSFYNNEISEKSEIFDDQFSVERPDGSNFTLKIRSTKLEDSAMYFCASQANRGSETQYFGPGTRLLVL.

The chain is built from TRBV27 and TRBJ2-1; the match to TRBD1 covers 8 bases. Trimming at V came to 5 bases and at J to 8 bases, leaving 5 bases not matched to a gene. CDR1 and CDR2 (germline): MNHEY, SMNVEV (reference sequence). The CDR3 runs 13 residues. CDR3 coding DNA: TGTGCCAGCAGTGACCACAGGGGGGATGAGCAGTTCTTC. This gives the protein CASSDHRGDEQFF.

The sample holds a few counts of this clone. The chain recombines TRBV19 with TRBJ2-1; 12 bases agree with TRBD2. Germline CDR1 reads LNHDA; CDR2 reads SQIVND (reference sequence). CDR3 size: 16 residues. V trimming: 3 bases; J trimming: 2 bases; junction bases outside the gene matches: 2. The CDR3 loop reads CASSIRLAGAYNEQFF. For the CDR3, the DNA is TGTGCCAGTAGTATTCGACTAGCGGGAGCCTACAATGAGCAGTTCTTC.

The rearrangement joins TRBV5-5 to TRBJ1-2; D is possibly TRBD1 (5 bases). CDR3 size: 16 residues. Germline values: CDR1 SGHKS, CDR2 YYEKEE (reference sequence). The V gene lost 3 bases and the J gene lost 1 base, with 16 bases spanning the gap. CDR3 protein: CASSYASGLYNYGYTF. The CDR3 DNA reads TGTGCCAGCAGCTACGCGTCGGGACTCTATAACTATGGCTACACCTTC. The complete variable domain, with remaining parts taken from reference TRBV5-5 and TRBJ1-2, reads DAGVTQSPTHLIKTRGQQVTLRCSPISGHKSVSWYQQVLGQGPQFIFQYYEKEERGRGNFPDRFSARQFPNYSSELNVNALLLGDSALYLCASSYASGLYNYGYTFGSGTRLTVV.

V usage is TRBV9 and J usage is TRBJ1-5; 12 bases match TRBD1. The germline V gene has CDR1 SGDLS and CDR2 YYNGEE. The length of the CDR3 is 14 residues. Trimming took 2 bases from V and 12 from J; bases not matched to a gene: 6. DNA of the CDR3: TGTGCCAGCAGCGTCCGGGACAGGGGGCGTAGCCAGCATTTT. It codes for CASSVRDRGRSQHF.

The CDR3 protein is CASSWTSGRTGELFF. CDR3 DNA sequence: TGTGCCAGCAGCTGGACTAGCGGGAGAACCGGGGAGCTGTTTTTT. The chain couples TRBV7-2 to TRBJ2-2, with 13 bases identical to TRBD2. With V trimmed by 4 bases and J by 5 bases, 1 base remained unmatched. Germline V CDR1 and CDR2: SGHTA, FQGNSA. The CDR3 has 15 residues.

V usage is TRBV6-6 and J usage is TRBJ1-2; 7 bases align to TRBD1. Per the germline V gene, CDR1 is MNHNY and CDR2 is SVGAGI (reference sequence). The CDR3 sequence is 15 residues long. V lost 4 bases and J lost 3; bases outside the gene matches: 8. This CDR3 is CASSSTGVVDYGYTF. The CDR3 DNA reads as TGTGCCAGCAGTTCAACAGGGGTGGTCGACTATGGCTACACCTTC.

This clone was seen a few times. V gene TRBV30 combines with J gene TRBJ1-2; possible D gene TRBD1, 6 bases. V was trimmed by 5 bases and J by 4 bases, leaving 11 bases between them. Germline CDR1 is GTSNPN and CDR2 is SVGIG (reference sequence). The CDR3 spans 12 residues. The CDR3 sequence is CAWYREVYGYTF. CDR3 bases: TGTGCCTGGTACAGGGAGGTCTATGGCTACACCTTC.